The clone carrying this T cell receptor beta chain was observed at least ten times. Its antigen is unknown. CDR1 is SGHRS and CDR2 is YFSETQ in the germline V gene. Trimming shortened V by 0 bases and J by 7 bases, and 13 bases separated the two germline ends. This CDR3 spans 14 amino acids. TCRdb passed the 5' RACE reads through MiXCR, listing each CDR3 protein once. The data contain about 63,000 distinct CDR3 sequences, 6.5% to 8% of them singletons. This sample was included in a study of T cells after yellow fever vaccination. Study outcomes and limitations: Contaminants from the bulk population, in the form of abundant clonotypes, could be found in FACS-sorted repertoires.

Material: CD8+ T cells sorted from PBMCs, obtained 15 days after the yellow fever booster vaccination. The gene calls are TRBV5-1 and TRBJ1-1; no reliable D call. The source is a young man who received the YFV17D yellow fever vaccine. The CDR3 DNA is TGCGCCAGCAGCTTGGAAGTCCTACCCGGTGAAGCTTTCTTT. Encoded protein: CASSLEVLPGEAFF.